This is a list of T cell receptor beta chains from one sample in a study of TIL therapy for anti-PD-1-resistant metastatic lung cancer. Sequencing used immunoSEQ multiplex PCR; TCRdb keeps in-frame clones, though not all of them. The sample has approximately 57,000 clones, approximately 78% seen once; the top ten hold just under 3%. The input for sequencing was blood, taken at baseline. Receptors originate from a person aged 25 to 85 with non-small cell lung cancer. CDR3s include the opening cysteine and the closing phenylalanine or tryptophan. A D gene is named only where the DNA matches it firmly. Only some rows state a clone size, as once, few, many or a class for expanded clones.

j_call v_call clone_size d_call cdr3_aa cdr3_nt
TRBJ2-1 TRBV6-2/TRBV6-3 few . CASSYSPSWGIYNEQFF TGTGCCAGCAGTTACTCGCCTAGTTGGGGGATTTACAATGAGCAGTTCTTC
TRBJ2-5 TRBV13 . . CASSLSRETQYF TGTGCCAGCAGCCTATCCAGAGAGACCCAGTACTTC
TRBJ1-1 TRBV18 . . CASSPRTGLNTEAFF TGTGCCAGCTCACCACGCACAGGCCTGAACACTGAAGCTTTCTTT
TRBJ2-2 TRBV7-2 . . CASRSNLLSTGELFF TGTGCCAGCAGATCCAACCTTCTGAGCACCGGGGAGCTGTTTTTT
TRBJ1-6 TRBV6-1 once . CASSEFLGKANSPLHF TGTGCCAGCAGTGAATTCCTGGGGAAGGCTAATTCACCCCTCCACTTT
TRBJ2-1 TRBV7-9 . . CASSLARGTGSYNEQFF TGTGCCAGCAGCTTAGCGAGGGGGACCGGATCCTACAATGAGCAGTTCTTC
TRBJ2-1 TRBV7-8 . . CASSSLRAANNEQFF TGTGCCAGCAGCTCCCTGAGGGCCGCCAACAATGAGCAGTTCTTC
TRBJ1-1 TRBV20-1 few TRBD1 CSDRGSPEAFF TGCAGCGACAGGGGTAGCCCTGAAGCTTTCTTT
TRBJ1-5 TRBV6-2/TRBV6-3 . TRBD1 CASSRTGDGQPQHF TGTGCCAGCAGCCGGACAGGGGACGGACAGCCCCAGCATTTT
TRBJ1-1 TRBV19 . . CASNRGLLSLNTEAFF TGTGCCAGTAACCGGGGCCTACTGAGTTTGAACACTGAAGCTTTCTTT
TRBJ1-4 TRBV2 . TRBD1 CATARGQDEKLFF TGTGCCACCGCCAGGGGGCAGGATGAAAAACTGTTTTTT
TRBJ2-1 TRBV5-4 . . CASSSGLGDNNEQFF TGTGCCAGCAGCTCCGGGCTTGGTGACAACAATGAGCAGTTCTTC
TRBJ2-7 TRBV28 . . CASSLIEARSSYEQYF TGTGCCAGCAGTTTGATAGAGGCAAGGTCCTCCTACGAGCAGTACTTC
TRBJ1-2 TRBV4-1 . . CASSRVPTDNYGYTF TGCGCCAGCAGCCGAGTCCCAACAGACAACTATGGCTACACCTTC
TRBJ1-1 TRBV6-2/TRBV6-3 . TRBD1 CASSYTQGRTEAFF TGTGCCAGCAGTTACACACAGGGGAGGACTGAAGCTTTCTTT
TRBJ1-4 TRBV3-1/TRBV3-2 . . CASSQKRGPRKLFF TGTGCCAGCAGCCAAAAACGGGGGCCTAGGAAACTGTTTTTT
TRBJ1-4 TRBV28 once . CASSFPRLAPKLFF TGTGCCAGCAGCTTCCCTAGGTTGGCCCCAAAACTGTTTTTT
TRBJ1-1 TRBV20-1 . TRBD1 CRSYRGTEAFF TGCAGGTCCTACAGGGGAACTGAAGCTTTCTTT
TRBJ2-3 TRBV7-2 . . CASSFSAMGENTQYF TGTGCCAGCAGCTTCTCTGCGATGGGGGAAAATACGCAGTATTTT
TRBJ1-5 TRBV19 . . CASSRVGGSSNQPQHF TGTGCCAGTAGTAGGGTCGGGGGGTCTAGCAATCAGCCCCAGCATTTT
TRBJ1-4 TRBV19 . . CARSEGVLATNEKLFF TGTGCCAGGAGCGAGGGGGTTCTAGCAACTAATGAAAAACTGTTTTTT
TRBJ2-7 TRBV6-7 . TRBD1 CASSYSSQGAPPEQYF TGTGCCAGCAGTTACTCGAGTCAGGGGGCGCCTCCCGAGCAGTACTTC
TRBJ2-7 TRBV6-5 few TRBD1 CASSYRDRGRYEQYF TGTGCCAGCAGTTACCGGGACAGGGGTCGGTACGAGCAGTACTTC
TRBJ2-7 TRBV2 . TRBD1 CASSRTGKGNEQYF TGTGCCAGCAGCCGGACAGGCAAAGGTAACGAGCAGTACTTC
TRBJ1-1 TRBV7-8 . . CASSPDEVYAEAFF TGTGCCAGCAGCCCAGACGAAGTTTATGCTGAAGCTTTCTTT
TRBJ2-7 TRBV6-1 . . CASSEGDPTLYEQYF TGTGCCAGCAGTGAAGGGGACCCGACTCTCTACGAGCAGTACTTC
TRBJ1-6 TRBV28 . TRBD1 CASSHYGGQGNSPLHF TGTGCCAGCAGCCACTACGGGGGACAGGGTAATTCACCCCTCCACTTT
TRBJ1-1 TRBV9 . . CASSERVGRSTEAFF TGTGCCAGCAGCGAAAGGGTGGGGAGATCCACTGAAGCTTTCTTT